Following are 9 T cell receptor beta chains from one sample sequenced in a study of blood T cell repertoires in COVID-19. This table comes from immunoSEQ multiplex PCR, and its TCRdb copy is limited to in-frame clones, with some not included. The sample has around 620,000 clones; 85% to 90% are singletons. Sequencing used peripheral blood. Receptors were obtained from a woman younger than 35 with acute or convalescent COVID-19.

The chain joins TRBV4-2 to TRBJ1-2, with D possibly TRBD1 on 5 matching bases. This CDR3 contains 13 residues. Trimming removed 4 bases from V and 5 bases from J, with 11 bases in between. Germline V gene lookup returns CDR1 LGHNA and CDR2 YNFKEQ. This CDR3 reads CASSPWGGYGYTF. As DNA, the CDR3 is TGTGCCAGCAGCCCCTGGGGGGGATATGGCTACACCTTC.

This chain connects TRBV7-2 to TRBJ2-7, with D maybe TRBD2 (7 bases). The CDR3 extends over 14 amino acids. The germline V gene has CDR1 SGHTA and CDR2 FQGNSA. Trimming pared 2 bases from V and 2 bases from J, leaving 10 bases between. The CDR3 is CASSLRGGAYEQYF. The CDR3 nucleotides are TGTGCCAGCAGCTTAAGGGGGGGGGCCTACGAGCAGTACTTC.

This clone has just a few counts. Here the CDR3 DNA reads TGTGCCTGGACCGGGACAGTGTATAATTCACCCCTCCACTTT. This translates into CAWTGTVYNSPLHF. The V call is TRBV30, the J call TRBJ1-6; 7 nucleotides align to TRBD1. This CDR3 has 14 residues. J lost 4 bases, V lost 4 bases, and 4 bases had no gene match. Per the germline V gene, CDR1 is GTSNPN and CDR2 is SVGIG (reference sequence).

This sequence joins TRBV12-5 and TRBJ1-5; perhaps TRBD1 as D (5 bases). This CDR3 is 13 amino acids long. Trimming took off 2 bases at V and 4 bases at J, with 6 bases between the two ends. Germline V gene sequence: CDR1 LGHNT, CDR2 FRNRAP. In DNA form, the CDR3 reads TGTGCTAGTGGTTTGCAGGGTAATCAGCCCCAGCATTTT. It codes for CASGLQGNQPQHF.

The chain links TRBV6-1 to TRBJ1-4; D might be TRBD1 (6 bases). Trimming left V 2 bases short and J 11 bases short, with 15 bases between. Germline V gives CDR1 MNHNS, CDR2 SASEGT. This CDR3 region has 14 residues. The CDR3 sequence: CASSETGPQLKLFF. CDR3 in DNA: TGTGCCAGCAGTGAAACAGGGCCCCAGTTGAAACTGTTTTTT.

The rearrangement joins TRBV10-3 to TRBJ2-3; the D gene is possibly TRBD2 (5 bases). The CDR3 has 14 residues. Germline V gives CDR1 ENHRY, CDR2 SYGVKD. V was pared by 11 bases and J by 0 bases, with 15 bases between. CDR3 coding DNA: TGTGCCTTTTCCCCGGGAACTAGCACAGATACGCAGTATTTT. Its protein product is CAFSPGTSTDTQYF.

The chain joins TRBV7-2 to TRBJ2-7; D is possibly TRBD2 (7 bases). Germline V gives CDR1 SGHTA, CDR2 FQGNSA. The CDR3 length is 17 residues. V dropped 1 base and J dropped 6 bases, with 22 bases sitting between them. The CDR3 DNA sequence: TGTGCCAGCAGCTTAGGCTGGGAGGGGGGTCCCCTCCTCGAGCAGTACTTC. Protein product: CASSLGWEGGPLLEQYF.

The chain has TRBV12-2 and TRBJ2-7; TRBD1, the D gene given by the table, was not confirmed from the DNA. TRBV12-2 is given as a pseudogene. This CDR3 spans 16 amino acids. The CDR3 DNA is TGTGCAAGTCGCTACGAGGGGGCTAGTCGGCCCTACGAGCAGTACTTC. Its protein is CASRYEGASRPYEQYF.

A word on this clone: One junction end does not reproduce the germline sequence, and a read error may be involved. The genes are TRBV5-1 and TRBJ1-2; 8 nucleotides match TRBD1. The CDR3 loop spans 15 amino acids. Looked up from germline, CDR1 is SGHRS and CDR2 is YFSETQ. CDR3 loop: CASSLGNRGYYGYTF. CDR3 bases: TGCGCCAGCAGCTTGGGGAACAGGGGGTACTACGGCTACACCTTC.